The T cell receptor beta chain described here comes from a study of blood T cell repertoires in COVID-19. Germline trimming cut 7 bases from V and 5 bases from J; bases unmatched to any gene: 9. Germline values: CDR1 SGHRS, CDR2 YFSETQ. The CDR3 runs 14 residues. The assay was immunoSEQ multiplex PCR, and TCRdb's table has in-frame clones only and misses some. The sample consists of around 480,000 clones, approximately 88% of them appearing once. This TCR was recovered from a woman between 50 and 59 years old with COVID-19, enrolled during active disease. The chain is built from TRBV5-1 and TRBJ2-1; 7 bases match TRBD1. What was sequenced was peripheral blood. CDR3 region: CASGIVTGDNEQFF. The DNA for the CDR3 is TGCGCCAGCGGTATCGTAACAGGGGACAATGAGCAGTTCTTC. The full variable domain, its missing parts supplied by reference TRBV5-1 and TRBJ2-1, is KAGVTQTPRYLIKTRGQQVTLSCSPISGHRSVSWYQQTPGQGLQFLFEYFSETQRNKGNFPGRFSGRQFSNSRSEMNVSTLELGDSALYLCASGIVTGDNEQFFGPGTRLTVL.